The 25 T cell receptor beta chains in this list originate from one sample, sequenced in a study of cytomegalovirus exposure and HLA in healthy donors. Clones were read by immunoSEQ multiplex PCR, and TCRdb kept only the in-frame ones, dropping some. The sample lists about 98,000 clones; more than 85% were seen once. Sequenced: PBMCs. The receptors were sampled from a man aged 18 to 29 in good health and CMV-seropositive.

The chain joins TRBV27 to TRBJ2-7, with 7 bases that match TRBD1. CDR1 is MNHEY, CDR2 SMNVEV, per germline (reference sequence). The V segment lost 6 bases and the J segment 3 bases; nucleotides outside the gene matches: 8. The CDR3 has 14 amino acids. The CDR3 loop is CASRPGQNNYEQYF. The CDR3 coding sequence is TGTGCCAGCAGGCCGGGACAGAACAACTACGAGCAGTACTTC.

The J gene is TRBJ1-1, the V gene TRBV5-1; weak D call: TRBD1 (6 bases). CDR1 SGHRS and CDR2 YFSETQ come from the germline V gene. CDR3 length equals 17 residues. V lost 7 bases and J 0 bases, leaving 22 bases between the germline ends. DNA for the CDR3: TGCGCCAGCGCGAAGGGCAGGGACACTCAACTGAACACTGAAGCTTTCTTT. This sequence encodes CASAKGRDTQLNTEAFF.

V and J are TRBV10-1 and TRBJ2-2; 8 bases align to TRBD2. CDR3 size: 14 residues. Unmatched junction bases numbered 3, after V lost 4 bases and J lost 5 bases. From germline, CDR1 is WNHNN and CDR2 SYGVQD (reference sequence). This CDR3 reads CASSGPGGTGELFF. CDR3 nucleotides: TGCGCCAGCAGTGGACCGGGAGGGACCGGGGAGCTGTTTTTT.

V and J are TRBV7-9 and TRBJ2-5; D is possibly TRBD1 (6 bases). V lost 1 base and J 1 base, leaving 10 bases between the germline ends. This CDR3 is 15 amino acids long. The germline V gene encodes CDR1 SEHNR and CDR2 FQNEAQ (reference sequence). In nucleotides, the CDR3 is TGTGCCAGCAGCTTAGTCGGCAGGGGCCAAGAGACCCAGTACTTC. This translates into CASSLVGRGQETQYF.

The chain is built from TRBV5-6 and TRBJ1-2; the match to TRBD1 covers 7 bases. The V segment lost 3 bases and the J segment 8 bases; nucleotides outside the gene matches: 10. The CDR3 totals 14 residues. Per the germline V gene, CDR1 is SGHDT and CDR2 is YYEEEE. CDR3: CASSSGTAPLGYTF. The CDR3 DNA is TGTGCCAGCAGCTCCGGGACAGCACCGTTGGGCTACACCTTC.

CDR3 in DNA: TGTGCCAGCAGTAGGACAGGGGGAACTGGGTCCCATGGTCGTGGCTACACCTTC. This sequence encodes CASSRTGGTGSHGRGYTF. The rearrangement links TRBV7-2 to TRBJ1-2; 10 bases match TRBD1. CDR1 and CDR2 (germline): SGHTA, FQGNSA. Germline trimming cut 6 bases from V and 7 bases from J; bases unmatched to any gene: 20. There are 18 residues in the CDR3.

The chain carries TRBV28 and TRBJ2-7; 11 nucleotides match TRBD2. This CDR3 is built from 15 residues. V shed 6 bases, J shed 7 bases, and the junction held 11 bases outside the gene matches. Germline CDR1 is MDHEN and CDR2 is SYDVKM. This CDR3 reads CASSNKLAGAGEQYF. Here the CDR3 DNA reads TGTGCCAGCAGCAATAAACTAGCGGGAGCTGGGGAGCAGTACTTC. Using reference TRBV28 and TRBJ2-7 for the parts outside the CDR3, the full variable domain is DVKVTQSSRYLVKRTGEKVFLECVQDMDHENMFWYRQDPGLGLRLIYFSYDVKMKEKGDIPEGYSVSREKKERFSLILESASTNQTSMYLCASSNKLAGAGEQYFGPGTRLTVT.

The V call is TRBV5-6, the J call TRBJ2-7, with D uncertain. Germline V gene lookup returns CDR1 SGHDT and CDR2 YYEEEE. CDR3 length equals 13 residues. Trimming cost V 2 bases and J 2 bases, with 8 bases left between them. CDR3 loop: CASSFNSPYEQYF. The CDR3 DNA reads as TGTGCCAGCAGCTTTAACAGCCCCTACGAGCAGTACTTC.

This clone turned up a few times. V and J are TRBV9 and TRBJ1-3; D might be TRBD1 (6 bases). This CDR3 contains 15 residues. Germline CDR1 SGDLS, CDR2 YYNGEE. V was cut by 4 bases and J by 3 bases, with 14 bases left in between. In DNA, the CDR3 is TGTGCCAGCAGCCCAGGACAGAATTTTGGAAACACCATATATTTT. The encoded protein is CASSPGQNFGNTIYF.

The chain has TRBV27 and TRBJ2-7, with TRBD1 matching 7 bases. Trimming cost V 4 bases and J 2 bases; bases outside gene matches: 2. Germline V gives CDR1 MNHEY, CDR2 SMNVEV (reference sequence). The CDR3 length is 13 residues. The CDR3 bases are TGTGCCAGCAGTTCACAGGGGACCTACGAGCAGTACTTC. This sequence encodes CASSSQGTYEQYF.

The genes are TRBV9 and TRBJ2-3, with TRBD1 matching over 9 bases. The CDR3 is 18 residues long. Germline CDR1 and CDR2: SGDLS and YYNGEE. Trimming cost V 5 bases and J 6 bases; bases outside gene matches: 19. CDR3 in amino acids: CASSATPRDRARVDTQYF. The CDR3 region has the DNA TGTGCCAGCAGTGCAACACCCCGGGACAGGGCTAGAGTGGATACGCAGTATTTT.

This chain joins TRBV7-9 and TRBJ1-1, with D perhaps matching TRBD1 (6 bases). From germline, CDR1 is SEHNR and CDR2 FQNEAQ (reference sequence). V lost 8 bases to trimming and J lost 4 bases, with 11 bases between them. This CDR3 region has 12 residues. The CDR3 loop reads CASLMGATEAFF. CDR3 sequence (DNA): TGTGCCAGCCTCATGGGGGCCACTGAAGCTTTCTTT.

In its sample, this clone was seen once. The V and J genes are TRBV4-1 and TRBJ2-1; a possible D gene is TRBD1 (6 bases). Trimming stripped 0 bases from V and 6 bases from J, with 15 bases between. The CDR3 sequence is 16 residues long. CDR1 is MGHRA, CDR2 YSYEKL, per germline. CDR3 sequence reads: CASSQDQLKGVNEQFF. The CDR3 nucleotides are TGCGCCAGCAGCCAAGATCAACTAAAGGGGGTCAATGAGCAGTTCTTC.

The V call is TRBV28, the J call TRBJ2-6, with D maybe TRBD1 (6 bases). Trimming stripped 8 bases from V and 0 bases from J, with 17 bases between. Germline CDR1 and CDR2: MDHEN and SYDVKM. CDR3 size: 17 residues. The DNA for the CDR3 is TGTGCCAGCGAGACAGGAGCCGAAATCTCTGGGGCCAACGTCCTGACTTTC. It encodes CASETGAEISGANVLTF.

The chain joins TRBV4-1 to TRBJ2-2; possible D gene TRBD1, 5 bases. The CDR3 is 14 residues long. With 4 bases removed from V and 2 bases from J, the gap between germline ends came to 8 bases. The V gene's germline CDR1 is MGHRA and CDR2 YSYEKL. CDR3 sequence: CASSRQTNTGELFF. CDR3 in DNA: TGCGCCAGCAGCCGACAGACCAACACCGGGGAGCTGTTTTTT.

This clone occurred once. V is TRBV11-3 and J is TRBJ2-1, with 9 nucleotides matching TRBD1. There are 14 residues in the CDR3. Germline CDR1 SGHNT, CDR2 YENEEA. Trimming cost V 2 bases and J 8 bases; bases outside gene matches: 4. CDR3 sequence reads: CASSLTGGLDEQFF. In DNA, the CDR3 is TGTGCCAGCAGCTTAACAGGGGGCCTGGATGAGCAGTTCTTC.

J is TRBJ1-3 and V is TRBV4-2; D is undetermined. V lost 1 base and J lost 0, with 13 bases in between. CDR3 length: 17 amino acids. CDR1 is LGHNA and CDR2 is YNFKEQ in the germline V gene. The CDR3 loop reads CASSQAEGTVSGNTIYF. CDR3 DNA: TGTGCCAGCAGCCAAGCTGAGGGAACCGTCTCTGGAAACACCATATATTTT.

This chain connects TRBV19 to TRBJ2-2; D might be TRBD2 (6 bases). Germline assignment: CDR1 LNHDA and CDR2 SQIVND (reference sequence). Trimming removed 5 bases from V and 0 bases from J, with 10 bases in between. The CDR3 consists of 15 residues. The CDR3 sequence: CASSPWGANTGELFF. The DNA of the CDR3 is TGTGCCAGTAGTCCTTGGGGGGCGAACACCGGGGAGCTGTTTTTT. The variable domain in full, completed from reference TRBV19 and TRBJ2-2, reads DGGITQSPKYLFRKEGQNVTLSCEQNLNHDAMYWYRQDPGQGLRLIYYSQIVNDFQKGDIAEGYSVSREKKESFPLTVTSAQKNPTAFYLCASSPWGANTGELFFGEGSRLTVL.

This chain connects TRBV5-4 to TRBJ1-2, with a weak D call TRBD1 (5 bases). Trimming stripped 2 bases from V and 5 bases from J, with 22 bases between. Per the germline V gene, CDR1 is SGHNT and CDR2 is YYREEE (reference sequence). The CDR3 consists of 17 residues. CDR3 protein: CASSLAEKRDSLYGYTF. Here the CDR3 DNA reads TGTGCCAGCAGCTTAGCCGAAAAGCGAGACAGTCTATATGGCTACACCTTC.

J is TRBJ2-1 and V is TRBV9, with D hard to call. V dropped 3 bases and J dropped 7 bases, with 8 bases sitting between them. The CDR3 sequence is 12 residues long. Germline assignment: CDR1 SGDLS and CDR2 YYNGEE. The CDR3 coding sequence is TGTGCCAGCAGCGGAGACTCAAATGAGCAGTTCTTC. It specifies CASSGDSNEQFF.

This chain uses TRBV28 with TRBJ2-1; 11 bases fit TRBD2. The CDR3 totals 17 residues. V lost 3 bases to trimming and J lost 5 bases; unmatched junction nucleotides: 9. Per germline, CDR1 MDHEN and CDR2 SYDVKM. This CDR3 is CASSFGLAGGGDNEQFF. Written as DNA, the CDR3 is TGTGCCAGCAGTTTTGGTCTAGCGGGGGGAGGGGACAATGAGCAGTTCTTC.

The chain uses TRBV27 and TRBJ1-5; D is undetermined. CDR3 length: 15 amino acids. V was clipped by 0 bases and J by 1 base, with 7 bases between them. Germline assignment: CDR1 MNHEY and CDR2 SMNVEV (reference sequence). Here the CDR3 reads CASSLSQTSNQPQHF. Written as DNA, the CDR3 is TGTGCCAGCAGTTTATCACAGACAAGCAATCAGCCCCAGCATTTT.

This chain connects TRBV5-1 to TRBJ2-3; the match to TRBD1 covers 7 bases. Germline loops: CDR1 SGHRS, CDR2 YFSETQ. Trimming removed 0 bases from V and 3 bases from J; junction bases left unmatched: 4. This CDR3 has 15 amino acids. CDR3 sequence: CASSLEGARTDTQYF. CDR3 bases: TGCGCCAGCAGCTTGGAGGGGGCGCGGACAGATACGCAGTATTTT.

This chain links TRBV29-1 with TRBJ2-7; perhaps TRBD1 as D (5 bases). The CDR3 is 13 residues long. The germline V gene has CDR1 SQVTM and CDR2 ANQGSEA. Trimming stripped 1 base from V and 3 bases from J, with 10 bases between. The CDR3 spells CSVEGRTSYEQYF. The CDR3, as DNA: TGCAGCGTTGAAGGACGGACAAGCTACGAGCAGTACTTC.

The CDR3 loop reads CATRAGQETQYF. CDR3 DNA: TGTGCCACCAGGGCGGGCCAAGAGACCCAGTACTTC. The rearrangement uses TRBV6-5 and TRBJ2-5; D is perhaps TRBD1 or TRBD2 (5 bases each). The CDR3 is 12 amino acids. The germline V gene has CDR1 MNHEY and CDR2 SVGAGI. Trimming pared 10 bases from V and 1 base from J, leaving 10 bases between.